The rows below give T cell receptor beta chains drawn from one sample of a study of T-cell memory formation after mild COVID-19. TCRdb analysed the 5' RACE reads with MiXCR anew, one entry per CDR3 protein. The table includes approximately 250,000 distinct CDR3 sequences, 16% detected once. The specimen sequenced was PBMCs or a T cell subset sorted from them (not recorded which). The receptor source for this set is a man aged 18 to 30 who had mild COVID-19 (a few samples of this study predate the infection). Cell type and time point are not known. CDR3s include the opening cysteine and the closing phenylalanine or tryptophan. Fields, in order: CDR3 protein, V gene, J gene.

CDR3aa: CASSYGSRTGGEQYF
v_gene: TRBV6-6
j_gene: TRBJ2-7

CDR3aa: CASSPDSPTEAFF
v_gene: TRBV7-3
j_gene: TRBJ1-1

CDR3aa: CASSADGEQYF
v_gene: TRBV2
j_gene: TRBJ2-7

CDR3aa: CASSTPSGTGRTEAFF
v_gene: TRBV12-3/TRBV12-4
j_gene: TRBJ1-1

CDR3aa: CASSLSSGHNEQFF
v_gene: TRBV5-1
j_gene: TRBJ2-1

CDR3aa: CASSFRLAGPQETQYF
v_gene: TRBV6-5
j_gene: TRBJ2-5

CDR3aa: CASSLEKKEKLFF
v_gene: TRBV5-4
j_gene: TRBJ1-4

CDR3aa: CASSQGGGWPQHF
v_gene: TRBV4-1
j_gene: TRBJ1-5

CDR3aa: CASRIPGQGDRSQYF
v_gene: TRBV7-2
j_gene: TRBJ2-3

CDR3aa: CASSQERTVNIQYF
v_gene: TRBV4-3
j_gene: TRBJ2-4

CDR3aa: CASSLERPGSANYGYTF
v_gene: TRBV5-1
j_gene: TRBJ1-2

CDR3aa: CASSPEGTAISGNTIYF
v_gene: TRBV9
j_gene: TRBJ1-3

CDR3aa: CASSVLALRTDTQYF
v_gene: TRBV19
j_gene: TRBJ2-3

CDR3aa: CASSSGQGKEAFF
v_gene: TRBV5-1
j_gene: TRBJ1-1

CDR3aa: CASSSSFSTDTQYF
v_gene: TRBV5-4
j_gene: TRBJ2-3

CDR3aa: CASSARRLHEQFF
v_gene: TRBV11-1
j_gene: TRBJ2-1

CDR3aa: CATIGPAEDTQYF
v_gene: TRBV6-5
j_gene: TRBJ2-3

CDR3aa: CASGQERESTDTQYF
v_gene: TRBV2
j_gene: TRBJ2-3

CDR3aa: CASSQDTGVETQYF
v_gene: TRBV4-3
j_gene: TRBJ2-5

CDR3aa: CASSGLLSANYGYTF
v_gene: TRBV5-1
j_gene: TRBJ1-2